These 25 T cell receptor beta chains were all obtained from the same sample, sequenced in a study of HIV-infected children after antiretroviral therapy interruption. Treatment described: PENTA 11 planned treatment interruption arm or continuous ART arm. RNA-based 3' RACE libraries used unique molecular identifiers. Each CDR3 protein gets one entry after TCRdb re-called the 3' RACE reads with MiXCR. The sample records 40,000 to 50,000 distinct CDR3 sequences, around 4% being singletons. The source material was CD45RA+ CD4+ T cells from PBMCs, pooled from several time points, sampled from a donor given antiretroviral therapy, either interrupted or continuous. Subset defined: naive CD4+ CD45RA+ CD45RO- T cells. These receptors were taken from a pool of human donors with HIV.

This clonotype has ten or more counts. J is TRBJ1-3 and V is TRBV7-9; TRBD1 might be the D (6 bases). CDR1 SEHNR and CDR2 FQNEAQ come from the germline V gene (reference sequence). V lost 4 bases and J 1 base, leaving 14 bases between the germline ends. The CDR3 sequence is 16 residues long. In DNA form, the CDR3 reads TGTGCCAGCAGCTGGGTTATACAGGGTTCTGGAAACACCATATATTTT. It translates to CASSWVIQGSGNTIYF.

This clonotype was observed at least ten times. The CDR3 sequence: CASSFRSGGADTQYF. The CDR3, as DNA: TGTGCCAGCAGTTTTCGGAGCGGGGGAGCTGATACGCAGTATTTT. This chain connects TRBV28 to TRBJ2-3; TRBD2 agrees at 8 bases. The CDR3 covers 15 residues. V lost 3 bases, J lost 6 bases, and 8 bases stayed unmatched. Germline loops: CDR1 MDHEN, CDR2 SYDVKM.

This clonotype was observed at least ten times. The chain recombines TRBV20-1 with TRBJ2-7; TRBD1 matches at 10 bases. Germline V gene lookup returns CDR1 DFQATT and CDR2 SNEGSKA (reference sequence). The V gene end was trimmed by 1 base and the J gene end by 2 bases; junction bases not matched to a gene: 5. The CDR3 covers 15 residues. CDR3 coding DNA: TGCAGTGCTAGAGGGGGACAGGGGTCAACCTACGAGCAGTACTTC. Translated: CSARGGQGSTYEQYF.

This clonotype was counted at least ten times. The chain carries TRBV28 and TRBJ2-6; 8 nucleotides line up with TRBD1. Germline CDR1 is MDHEN and CDR2 is SYDVKM. This CDR3 is 17 amino acids long. The junction had 9 bases not matched to a gene; V was cut back by 4 bases and J by 4 bases. Here the CDR3 DNA reads TGTGCCAGCAGTTGGGGACAGGCGTTCTCCGGGGCCAACGTCCTGACTTTC. This gives the protein CASSWGQAFSGANVLTF.

This clonotype was counted at least ten times. This chain links TRBV19 with TRBJ1-3; D is uncertain. The V end was cut by 4 bases, the J end by 2 bases, with 15 bases between. CDR3 length: 16 amino acids. Germline V lookup: CDR1 LNHDA, CDR2 SQIVND (reference sequence). The CDR3 DNA sequence: TGTGCCAGTAGTAAGGCCCTAACATCCCCTGGAAACACCATATATTTT. Residues: CASSKALTSPGNTIYF. The entire variable domain, with the rest obtained from reference TRBV19 and TRBJ1-3, is as follows: DGGITQSPKYLFRKEGQNVTLSCEQNLNHDAMYWYRQDPGQGLRLIYYSQIVNDFQKGDIAEGYSVSREKKESFPLTVTSAQKNPTAFYLCASSKALTSPGNTIYFGEGSWLTVV.

This clonotype was seen a handful of times. The chain employs TRBV24-1 and TRBJ1-5; D may be TRBD1 (6 bases). CDR1 is KGHDR, CDR2 SFDVKD, per germline. This CDR3 comprises 17 residues. V lost 3 bases to trimming and J lost 3 bases, with 17 bases between them. The CDR3 DNA follows: TGTGCCACCAGTGATAGCTCGGCAGGGGCTCTCAATCAGCCCCAGCATTTT. Its protein is CATSDSSAGALNQPQHF.

The gene calls are TRBV12-3 or TRBV12-4 and TRBJ2-2, with D tentatively TRBD2 (5 bases). V lost 5 bases to trimming and J lost 5 bases, with 18 bases between them. This CDR3 contains 16 residues. CDR3 nucleotide sequence: TGTGCCAGCAGTCCTCGGGGATCCAGCGGTACCGGGGAGCTGTTTTTT. Protein product: CASSPRGSSGTGELFF.

This clonotype showed up many times. The chain joins TRBV12-3 or TRBV12-4 to TRBJ1-2; D gene unclear. Trimming left V 2 bases short and J 4 bases short, with 8 bases between. The CDR3 has 13 residues. The CDR3 bases are TGTGCCAGCAGTTTAACATCACGCTATGGCTACACCTTC. Translated, it gives CASSLTSRYGYTF.

This clonotype was detected many times. J is TRBJ2-7 and V is TRBV18; 11 positions agree with TRBD2. The CDR3 has 17 amino acids. Trimming cost V 6 bases and J 1 base; bases outside gene matches: 11. Per the germline V gene, CDR1 is KGHSH and CDR2 is LQKENI. As DNA, the CDR3 is TGTGCCAGCTCCCACGGGGCTAGCGGGGGGAGATCCTACGAGCAGTACTTC. Translating it yields CASSHGASGGRSYEQYF.

Ten or more counts support this clonotype. CDR3 sequence (DNA): TGTGCCAGCAGCCCAGGGAATCATGGCTACACCTTC. Translated: CASSPGNHGYTF. J is TRBJ1-2 and V is TRBV9; a possible D gene is TRBD1 (5 bases). This CDR3 contains 12 residues. V was trimmed by 4 bases and J by 6 bases, leaving 10 bases between them. The germline V gene encodes CDR1 SGDLS and CDR2 YYNGEE.

This clonotype has ten or more counts. V and J are TRBV7-7 and TRBJ2-2; 7 bases are shared with TRBD1. This CDR3 has 14 residues. Looked up from germline, CDR1 is SSHAT and CDR2 is FNYEAQ (reference sequence). V shed 6 bases, J shed 3 bases, and the junction held 4 bases outside the gene matches. Here the CDR3 reads CASRTGTDTGELFF. Written as DNA, the CDR3 is TGTGCCAGCAGAACAGGGACAGACACCGGGGAGCTGTTTTTT.

This clonotype was seen once. The V call is TRBV13, the J call TRBJ2-7, with TRBD2 identical over 9 bases. The ends lost 4 bases at V and 1 base at J; junction bases unmatched: 5. The CDR3 is 15 amino acids. Per germline, CDR1 PRHDT and CDR2 FYEKMQ (reference sequence). CDR3 amino acids: CASSWRAGGSYEQYF. The CDR3 bases are TGTGCCAGCAGCTGGCGAGCGGGGGGATCCTACGAGCAGTACTTC.

This clonotype was seen at least ten times. This chain uses TRBV28 with TRBJ2-1; 9 bases map to TRBD2. Germline-derived CDR1 and CDR2 are MDHEN and SYDVKM. The junction had 11 bases not matched to a gene; V was cut back by 6 bases and J by 2 bases. The CDR3 spans 17 residues. The CDR3 region is CASRPPLAGAAYNEQFF. The CDR3 DNA reads TGTGCCAGCAGGCCTCCTTTAGCGGGGGCGGCCTACAATGAGCAGTTCTTC.

This clonotype occurred many times. The chain links TRBV5-5 to TRBJ2-3; the D is unclear. The CDR3 runs to 14 residues. V lost 0 bases and J lost 2, with 7 bases in between. Germline V gene sequence: CDR1 SGHKS, CDR2 YYEKEE (reference sequence). The CDR3 reads CASSLAAHTDTQYF. CDR3 bases: TGTGCCAGCAGCTTGGCTGCTCACACAGATACGCAGTATTTT.

The table lists this clonotype with a few counts. The V gene is TRBV18, the J gene TRBJ1-2; D is unresolved. V shed 6 bases and J shed 1 base, with 12 bases lying between them. The CDR3 loop spans 14 amino acids. The germline V gene encodes CDR1 KGHSH and CDR2 LQKENI. CDR3 coding DNA: TGTGCCAGCTCGCAAAATGAGGGTAACTATGGCTACACCTTC. Residues: CASSQNEGNYGYTF.

This clonotype was observed many times. This rearrangement joins TRBV12-3 or TRBV12-4 to TRBJ1-2, with D unresolved. This CDR3 region has 14 residues. The germline V and J ends were trimmed by 5 bases and 0 bases, with 10 bases remaining between them. The CDR3: CASSPGASNYGYTF. In nucleotides, the CDR3 is TGTGCCAGCAGTCCGGGCGCCTCTAACTATGGCTACACCTTC.

The chain couples TRBV12-3 or TRBV12-4 to TRBJ2-1; 9 bases are a match to TRBD2. This CDR3 region has 17 residues. With 3 bases clipped from V and 10 bases from J, the junction kept 16 bases outside the gene matches. The CDR3 protein is CASSFVGRTSVENEQFF. DNA of the CDR3: TGTGCCAGCAGTTTCGTCGGAAGGACTAGCGTGGAAAACGAGCAGTTCTTC.

The sample holds many counts of this clonotype. The V and J genes are TRBV18 and TRBJ2-7, with 7 bases lining up with TRBD1. Germline CDR1 KGHSH, CDR2 LQKENI. This CDR3 comprises 14 residues. V shed 6 bases, J shed 6 bases, and the junction held 11 bases outside the gene matches. CDR3: CASSLGQVAGEQYF. The DNA of the CDR3 is TGTGCCAGCTCCCTCGGACAGGTGGCAGGCGAGCAGTACTTC.

This clonotype was seen many times. This chain joins TRBV20-1 and TRBJ2-7; D unresolved. CDR3 length: 13 residues. Germline values: CDR1 DFQATT, CDR2 SNEGSKA (reference sequence). The DNA for the CDR3 is TGCAGCGCGGCGATTGGCAGTTTCTACGAGCAGTACTTC. Translating it yields CSAAIGSFYEQYF.

This clonotype has ten or more counts. The V call is TRBV20-1, the J call TRBJ2-1, with TRBD1 identical over 8 bases. The V gene's germline CDR1 is DFQATT and CDR2 SNEGSKA (reference sequence). The CDR3 has 12 amino acids. The ends lost 4 bases at V and 6 bases at J; junction bases unmatched: 2. CDR3 DNA: TGCAGTGCTAAACAGGGGGGCAATGAGCAGTTCTTC. Translated, it gives CSAKQGGNEQFF.

This clonotype was found a few times. The chain combines TRBV6-1 with TRBJ1-1; no reliable D call. The CDR3 is 14 amino acids. V was clipped by 10 bases and J by 0 bases, with 15 bases between them. Germline V gene lookup returns CDR1 MNHNS and CDR2 SASEGT. CDR3 amino acids: CAIQSHLMNTEAFF. The CDR3 region has the DNA TGTGCCATCCAGAGCCATTTGATGAACACTGAAGCTTTCTTT.

This clonotype has a count of ten or more. The V call is TRBV6-4, the J call TRBJ1-2, with D hard to call. Germline V gene lookup returns CDR1 MRHNA and CDR2 SNTAGT. The CDR3 is made up of 12 amino acids. V was pared by 2 bases and J by 7 bases, with 8 bases between. The CDR3 DNA reads TGTGCCAGCAGTGACCGTAATTCTGGCTACACCTTC. This gives the protein CASSDRNSGYTF.

This clonotype was picked up many times. The chain carries TRBV19 and TRBJ1-5; the D is unclear. With 4 bases removed from V and 9 bases from J, the gap between germline ends came to 10 bases. This CDR3 is built from 12 residues. Germline-derived CDR1 and CDR2 are LNHDA and SQIVND (reference sequence). CDR3 in DNA: TGTGCCAGTAGTAATCCTTTTAGGCCCCAGCATTTT. Translating it yields CASSNPFRPQHF.

This clonotype was seen at least ten times. This chain uses TRBV7-2 with TRBJ2-7; 10 bases line up with TRBD2. The CDR3 totals 14 residues. V lost 4 bases and J lost 2; bases outside the gene matches: 2. The V gene's germline CDR1 is SGHTA and CDR2 FQGNSA. CDR3 amino acids: CASSSSGGAYEQYF. The DNA of the CDR3 is TGTGCCAGCAGCTCCAGCGGGGGGGCCTACGAGCAGTACTTC.

This clonotype was recorded many times. The chain has TRBV6-6 and TRBJ2-7; 8 bases fit TRBD1. The V and J ends lost 0 bases and 6 bases, in that order; junction bases with no gene match: 7. This CDR3 comprises 15 residues. The germline CDR1 and CDR2 sequences are MNHNY and SVGAGI (reference sequence). CDR3 nucleotide sequence: TGTGCCAGCAGTTACTCGGCGGACAGGGCCGTCGAGCAGTACTTC. It specifies CASSYSADRAVEQYF.